This T cell receptor (beta chain) was sequenced in a study of blood T cell repertoires in COVID-19. The overall study: Samples of COVID-19 (acute and convalescent) were obtained from the United States, Italy and Spain. T cells, B-cell-depleted T cells, or PBMCs provided the cDNA or gDNA that served as material.

The trim removed 4 bases at V and 7 bases at J, leaving 10 bases unmatched. This CDR3 comprises 16 residues. Per germline, CDR1 KGHSH and CDR2 LQKENI. Repertoires were generated with immunoSEQ multiplex PCR, while TCRdb's copy carries only in-frame clones and drops some. The repertoire holds about 100,000 clones, with around four fifths as singletons. The sample comprised peripheral blood. The receptor was isolated from a man in his sixties or seventies with active or convalescent COVID-19. The J gene is TRBJ1-2, the V gene TRBV18; 12 nucleotides agree with TRBD1. DNA for the CDR3: TGTGCCAGCTCACAAAGTACGGGACAGGGGGCGCTTGGCTACACCTTC. Its protein is CASSQSTGQGALGYTF.